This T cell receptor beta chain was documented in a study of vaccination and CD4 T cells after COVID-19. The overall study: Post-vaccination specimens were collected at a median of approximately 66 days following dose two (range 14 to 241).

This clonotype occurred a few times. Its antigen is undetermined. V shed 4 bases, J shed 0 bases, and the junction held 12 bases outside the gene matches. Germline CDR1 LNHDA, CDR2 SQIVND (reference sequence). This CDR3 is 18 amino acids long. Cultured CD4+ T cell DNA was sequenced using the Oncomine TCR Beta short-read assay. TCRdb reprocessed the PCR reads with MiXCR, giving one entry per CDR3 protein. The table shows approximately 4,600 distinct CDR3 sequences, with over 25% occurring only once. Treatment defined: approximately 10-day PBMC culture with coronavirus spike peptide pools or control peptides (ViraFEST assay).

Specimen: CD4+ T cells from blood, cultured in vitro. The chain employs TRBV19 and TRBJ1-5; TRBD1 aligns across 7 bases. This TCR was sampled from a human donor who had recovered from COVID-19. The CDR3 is CASSTHGQALYSNQPQHF. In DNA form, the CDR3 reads TGTGCCAGTAGTACACACGGACAGGCTTTGTATAGCAATCAGCCCCAGCATTTT. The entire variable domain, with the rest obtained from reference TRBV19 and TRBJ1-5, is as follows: DGGITQSPKYLFRKEGQNVTLSCEQNLNHDAMYWYRQDPGQGLRLIYYSQIVNDFQKGDIAEGYSVSREKKESFPLTVTSAQKNPTAFYLCASSTHGQALYSNQPQHFGDGTRLSIL.